The clone carrying this TCR beta chain was found a few times. The antigen is unknown. This specimen comes from a study of T cells after yellow fever vaccination. Study outcomes and limitations: Within FACS-sorted repertoires, abundant clonotypes contaminating from the bulk population could be present. A limited proportion of clonotypes was detected within both the CD4 and CD8 compartments. Once the booster was given, most primary-vaccination clones reappeared, at about 96% for CD4 and approximately 88% for CD8.

By 5'RACE template switching, TCR cDNA was produced, with a universal primer site and UMIs added in the process. TCRdb reprocessed the 5' RACE reads via MiXCR and lists one record per CDR3 protein. The sample lists more than 300,000 distinct CDR3 sequences, about 11% seen once, with around 3.2% in the top ten. The clonotype originates from a man aged 18 to 29 who received the YFV17D yellow fever vaccine. This specimen was CD4+ T cells sorted from PBMCs, taken 45 days after the yellow fever booster vaccination.

CDR3 nucleotides: TGCAGTGCTAGAGAGGGCGGGGGACGCGAGCAGTACTTC. Residues: CSAREGGGREQYF. The rearrangement joins TRBV20-1 to TRBJ2-7; 7 bases agree with TRBD2. The V segment lost 0 bases and the J segment 6 bases; nucleotides outside the gene matches: 5. Germline loops: CDR1 DFQATT, CDR2 SNEGSKA (reference sequence). CDR3 length equals 13 residues.